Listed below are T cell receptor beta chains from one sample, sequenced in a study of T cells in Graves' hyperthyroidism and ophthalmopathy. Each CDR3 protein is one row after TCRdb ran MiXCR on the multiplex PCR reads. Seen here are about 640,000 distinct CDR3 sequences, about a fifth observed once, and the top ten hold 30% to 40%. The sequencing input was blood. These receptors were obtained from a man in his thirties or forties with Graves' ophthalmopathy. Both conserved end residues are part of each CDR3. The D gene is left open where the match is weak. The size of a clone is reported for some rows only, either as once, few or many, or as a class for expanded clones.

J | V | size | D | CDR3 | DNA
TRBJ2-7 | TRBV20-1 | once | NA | CSARRGGTYEQYF | TGCAGTGCTAGAAGGGGCGGCACCTACGAGCAGTACTTC
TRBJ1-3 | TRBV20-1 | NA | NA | CSARKGVGTGNTIYF | TGCAGTGCTAGAAAGGGAGTAGGGACTGGAAACACCATATATTTT
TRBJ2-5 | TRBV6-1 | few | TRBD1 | CASRRQGGETQYF | TGTGCCAGCAGGCGACAGGGGGGAGAGACCCAGTACTTC
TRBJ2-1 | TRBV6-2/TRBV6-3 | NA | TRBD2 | CASSSTSGMEFF | TGTGCCAGCAGTTCTACTAGCGGGATGGAGTTCTTC
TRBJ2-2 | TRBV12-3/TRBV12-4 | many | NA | CAISMRGESTGELFF | TGTGCCATCTCTATGCGAGGTGAATCCACCGGGGAGCTGTTTTTT
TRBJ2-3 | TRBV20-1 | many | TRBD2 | CSARDGTSGRTDTQYF | TGCAGTGCTAGGGACGGGACTAGCGGGAGAACAGATACGCAGTATTTT
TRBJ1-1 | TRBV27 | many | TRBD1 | CASSYSNRGNTEAFF | TGTGCCAGCAGTTACTCTAACAGGGGAAACACTGAAGCTTTCTTT
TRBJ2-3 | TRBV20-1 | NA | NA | CTTVVTDTQYF | TGCACCACCGTCGTCACAGATACGCAGTATTTT
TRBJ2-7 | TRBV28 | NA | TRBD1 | CASSYKQGREQYF | TGTGCCAGCAGTTATAAACAGGGGCGGGAGCAGTACTTC
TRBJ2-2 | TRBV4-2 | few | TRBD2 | CASSQDRLAGGSTGELFF | TGTGCCAGCAGCCAAGATCGACTAGCGGGAGGAAGTACCGGGGAGCTGTTTTTT
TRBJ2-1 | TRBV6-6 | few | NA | CASSYSSGMNEQFF | TGTGCCAGCAGTTACTCTTCAGGGATGAATGAGCAGTTCTTC
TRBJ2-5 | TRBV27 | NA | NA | CASSLSGFRETQYF | TGTGCCAGCAGTTTATCGGGCTTCCGGGAGACCCAGTACTTC
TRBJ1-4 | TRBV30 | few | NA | CAWTRVKVNWANEKLFF | TGTGCCTGGACCAGGGTGAAGGTTAACTGGGCTAATGAAAAACTGTTTTTT
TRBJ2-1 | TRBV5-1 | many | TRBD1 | CASSVDRAYNEQFF | TGCGCCAGCAGCGTTGACAGGGCCTACAATGAGCAGTTCTTC
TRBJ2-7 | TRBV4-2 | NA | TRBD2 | CASSQDPARGGRAFREQYF | TGTGCCAGCAGCCAAGATCCCGCGCGAGGCGGGAGGGCCTTTCGGGAGCAGTACTTC
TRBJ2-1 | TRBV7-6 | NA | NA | CASSLGFRDGEQFF | TGTGCCAGCAGCTTAGGGTTCCGGGATGGTGAGCAGTTCTTC
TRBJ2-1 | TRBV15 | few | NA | CATSTGDNNEQFF | TGTGCCACCAGCACCGGGGACAACAATGAGCAGTTCTTC
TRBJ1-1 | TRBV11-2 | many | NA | CASNSFRMNTEAFF | TGTGCCAGCAATTCGTTTAGGATGAACACTGAAGCTTTCTTT
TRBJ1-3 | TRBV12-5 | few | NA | CASGGDSGNTIYF | TGTGCTAGTGGTGGAGACTCTGGAAACACCATATATTTT
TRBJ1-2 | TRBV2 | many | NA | CASSGQTYGYTF | TGTGCCAGCAGTGGGCAGACCTATGGCTACACCTTC
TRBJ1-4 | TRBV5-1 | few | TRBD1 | CASSLEGTGSEKLFF | TGCGCCAGCAGCTTGGAAGGGACAGGGTCTGAAAAACTGTTTTTT
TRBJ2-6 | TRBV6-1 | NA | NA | CASSEGGSGANVLTF | TGTGCCAGCAGTGAAGGGGGGTCTGGGGCCAACGTCCTGACTTTC
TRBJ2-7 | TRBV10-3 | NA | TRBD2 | CAIRGTSGSYEQYF | TGTGCCATCAGGGGGACTAGCGGTTCCTACGAGCAGTACTTC
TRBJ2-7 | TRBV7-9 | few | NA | CASGGTQTSHEQYF | TGTGCCAGCGGCGGGACACAAACCTCCCACGAGCAGTACTTC
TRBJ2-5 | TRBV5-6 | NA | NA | CASSFAGPETQYF | TGTGCCAGCAGCTTCGCAGGGCCAGAGACCCAGTACTTC
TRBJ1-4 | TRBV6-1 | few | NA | CASSPASTGQRKLFF | TGTGCCAGCAGTCCCGCTAGCACAGGCCAGCGAAAACTGTTTTTT
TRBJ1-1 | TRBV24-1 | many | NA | CATSDSLRENYLNTEAFF | TGTGCCACCAGTGATTCACTCCGGGAGAACTACCTGAACACTGAAGCTTTCTTT
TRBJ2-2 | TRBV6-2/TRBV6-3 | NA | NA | CASSYSGKEGRELFF | TGTGCCAGCAGTTACTCGGGCAAGGAGGGCCGGGAGCTGTTTTTT
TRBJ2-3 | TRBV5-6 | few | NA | CASSRSGPEGFTDTQYF | TGTGCCAGCAGCAGGAGCGGGCCGGAGGGGTTCACAGATACGCAGTATTTT
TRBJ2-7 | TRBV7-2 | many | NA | CASSLVAYEQYF | TGTGCCAGCAGCTTAGTTGCCTACGAGCAGTACTTC
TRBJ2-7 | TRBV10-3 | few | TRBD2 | CAISEGAGTYMNEQYF | TGTGCCATCAGTGAAGGAGCGGGGACCTACATGAACGAGCAGTACTTC
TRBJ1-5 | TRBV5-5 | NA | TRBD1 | CASSLDTRGQPQHF | TGCGCCAGCAGCCTCGACACCAGGGGGCAGCCCCAGCATTTT
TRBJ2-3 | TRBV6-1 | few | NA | CASTNLIDTDTQYF | TGTGCCAGCACAAACCTGATCGACACAGATACGCAGTATTTT
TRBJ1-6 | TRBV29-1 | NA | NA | CSVRRTSDSPLHF | TGCAGCGTTCGTAGGACGTCCGATTCACCCCTCCACTTT
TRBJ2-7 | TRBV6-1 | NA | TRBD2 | CASSELGGSSYEQYF | TGTGCCAGCAGTGAACTGGGCGGGAGCTCCTACGAGCAGTACTTC
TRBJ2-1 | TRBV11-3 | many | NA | CASSTPGGLEQFF | TGTGCCAGCAGCACCCCCGGGGGGCTTGAGCAGTTCTTC
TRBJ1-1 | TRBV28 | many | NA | CASSLILLNSEAFF | TGTGCCAGCAGTTTAATCCTTTTGAATTCTGAAGCTTTCTTT